This T cell receptor beta chain was retrieved from a study of blood T cell repertoires in COVID-19. Study-wide context: Samples of COVID-19 (acute and convalescent) were obtained from the United States, Italy and Spain. In each case, the material was cDNA or gDNA derived from T cells, B-cell-depleted T cells, or PBMCs.

The V and J ends lost 5 bases and 8 bases respectively, with 16 bases between them. CDR3 length: 14 residues. Germline loops: CDR1 SGHAT, CDR2 FQNNGV. As processed by the authors: It was from reference gene primer amplification that nucleated cell counts were estimated. Some clones are missing from TCRdb's copy, which holds only in-frame ones; the method was immunoSEQ multiplex PCR. Clone size and V and J calls were adopted from that table, with D and trimming inferred from the DNA. The table lists 130,000 or so clones, about four fifths of them singletons. The specimen was peripheral blood. The chain combines TRBV11-2 with TRBJ2-1; the D gene is possibly TRBD1 (5 bases). This receptor was taken from an elderly man with active or convalescent COVID-19. CDR3 sequence reads: CASSLSSRADEQFF. The CDR3 DNA reads as TGTGCCAGCAGCCTCTCATCCAGGGCCGATGAGCAGTTCTTC. Variable domain in full (rest from reference TRBV11-2 and TRBJ2-1): EAGVAQSPRYKIIEKRQSVAFWCNPISGHATLYWYQQILGQGPKLLIQFQNNGVVDDSQLPKDRFSAERLKGVDSTLKIQPAKLEDSAVYLCASSLSSRADEQFFGPGTRLTVL.